Listed here is a single T cell receptor beta chain. It was with random hexamers that about 0.45 to 1 ug RNA was reverse transcribed. An immunoSEQ multiplex PCR amplified TCR beta CDR3 over 54 Vbeta and 13 Jbeta. TCRdb used MiXCR to reprocess the immunoSEQ multiplex PCR reads, holding one entry per CDR3 protein. The sample has under 85,000 distinct CDR3 sequences; 94% are singletons. The data were obtained in a study of CD8 T cells in Susac syndrome. CDR1 and CDR2 (germline): MNHEY, SMNVEV (reference sequence). V trimming: 2 bases; J trimming: 6 bases; junction bases outside the gene matches: 6. This CDR3 is 14 amino acids long. Sequencing of TCR beta was undertaken in CD8+ and CD4+ T cells derived from blood. Control patients had untreated stable or active relapsing-remitting multiple sclerosis by revised McDonald criteria. TEMRA cells were FACS-enriched and CD8+ and CD4+ T cells negatively isolated.

The chain combines TRBV27 with TRBJ2-7; 8 positions match TRBD1. Sequenced sample: CD8+ T cells from PBMCs. The source is a human donor with multiple sclerosis. The DNA for the CDR3 is TGTGCCAGCAGTTTAACCGGGACAGGAATCGAGCAGTACTTC. It translates to CASSLTGTGIEQYF.